Included here is one T cell receptor beta chain sequence, with context. Its target is unknown. The data are from a study of Ad26.COV2.S vaccination and SARS-CoV-2 variants. Study-level results: Non-spike TCR breadth showed similarity between vaccine and placebo recipients. It was reported that spike-specific CD8+ and CD4+ T cell responses were substantially broad after vaccination. Spike-specific TCR breadth was greater after Ad26.COV2.S than placebo.

CDR3 length equals 12 residues. V was pared by 3 bases and J by 6 bases, with 2 bases of the junction left unmatched. CDR1 and CDR2 from the germline V gene are KGHSH and LQKENI. Sequencing used immunoSEQ multiplex PCR; TCRdb keeps in-frame clones, though not all of them. Of about 140,000 clones listed, roughly 90% are singletons. The V gene is TRBV18, the J gene TRBJ2-7; 7 nucleotides match TRBD2. Sequencing was performed on peripheral blood, taken after recovery from COVID-19. The sequence was obtained from a human donor who had recovered from COVID-19. The CDR3 region is CASSPTSSEQYF. The CDR3 region has the DNA TGTGCCAGCTCACCGACTAGCTCCGAGCAGTACTTC.